This T cell receptor beta chain emerged from a study of T cell repertoires in cytomegalovirus infection. As for the study in general: In the study, CMV epitopes included recently identified HLA-C-restricted and well-studied HLA-B-restricted ones.

Study results and caveats: The study found HLA-C-restricted CMV-specific TCR beta clonotypes dominating the ex vivo response.

Worth noting for this clonotype: Its antigen is unknown.

MiXCR was run by TCRdb on the reads, yielding one entry per CDR3 protein. The sample lists 600,000 to 700,000 distinct CDR3 sequences, 30% to 40% occurring once. This specimen was cultured PBMCs, taken from culture after CMV antigen stimulation. This clonotype was sampled from a human donor in good health (CMV status not recorded). Some clones in this sample may be carry-over from other donors' samples.

The CDR3 protein is CAWSGKDEAFF. The CDR3 DNA follows: TGTGCCTGGAGTGGGAAGGACGAAGCTTTCTTT. The chain combines TRBV30 with TRBJ1-1, with D uncertain. This CDR3 region has 11 residues. With 1 base removed from V and 8 bases from J, the gap between germline ends came to 8 bases. Per the germline V gene, CDR1 is GTSNPN and CDR2 is SVGIG (reference sequence).